Below, 27 T cell receptor beta chains from the same sample are listed, as sequenced in a study of human T cells and chemical hapten exposure. Time point of the sample: patch test 1, 2 weeks after DPC sensitization. The treatment is: therapeutic diphenylcyclopropenone sensitization with weekly scalp DPC. TCRdb reprocessed the RACE reads via MiXCR and lists one record per CDR3 protein. The profile shows 95,000 to 130,000 distinct CDR3 sequences, 9% to 13% of them singletons. Specimen: whole blood, collected in connection with sensitization to the hapten diphenylcyclopropenone (DPC). The receptors shown here come from a woman in her 50s with alopecia areata. Some clones in this sample may be carry-over from other donors' samples.

The chain uses TRBV7-2 and TRBJ1-1; 10 nucleotides line up with TRBD1. Germline CDR1 and CDR2: SGHTA and FQGNSA. V was clipped by 5 bases and J by 4 bases; unmatched bases: 4. The CDR3 totals 14 residues. The CDR3 bases are TGTGCCAGCAGCAAGGGACAGGGGATCACTGAAGCTTTCTTT. Its protein is CASSKGQGITEAFF.

This clonotype appeared a few times. The gene calls are TRBV10-2 and TRBJ2-1; 9 bases align to TRBD2. V trimming: 10 bases; J trimming: 0 bases; junction bases outside the gene matches: 7. The CDR3 contains 15 residues. Germline V CDR1 and CDR2: WSHSY, SAAADI. The CDR3 loop is CATSLAGISYNEQFF. CDR3 DNA: TGCGCCACTTCCCTAGCGGGGATCTCCTACAATGAGCAGTTCTTC.

This clonotype was picked up a small number of times. The V gene is TRBV6-5, the J gene TRBJ1-1; D is undetermined. The length of the CDR3 is 15 residues. CDR1 and CDR2 (germline): MNHEY, SVGAGI. Trimming stripped 7 bases from V and 0 bases from J, with 15 bases between. The CDR3 DNA reads as TGTGCCAGCATGGCCGTCGCCCCTATGAACACTGAAGCTTTCTTT. This codes for CASMAVAPMNTEAFF.

There are many counts of this clonotype. This chain connects TRBV6-2 or TRBV6-3 to TRBJ1-6; unclear D gene. The V and J ends lost 10 bases and 12 bases respectively, with 16 bases between them. This CDR3 is 12 amino acids long. The germline CDR1 and CDR2 sequences are MNHEY and SVGEGT. The CDR3 sequence is CATRSEGGPLHF. DNA of the CDR3: TGTGCCACCCGCTCAGAGGGCGGACCCCTCCACTTT.

The chain combines TRBV7-2 with TRBJ2-5, with D perhaps TRBD2 (6 bases). CDR3 length equals 13 residues. The germline CDR1 and CDR2 sequences are SGHTA and FQGNSA. The V end lost 5 bases, the J end lost 3 bases, and 10 bases lay between the germline ends. DNA for the CDR3: TGTGCCAGCAGCGCCCAGCGGGAAGAGACCCAGTACTTC. Residues: CASSAQREETQYF. The full variable domain, its missing parts supplied by reference TRBV7-2 and TRBJ2-5, is GAGVSQSPSNKVTEKGKDVELRCDPISGHTALYWYRQSLGQGLEFLIYFQGNSAPDKSGLPSDRFSAERTGGSVSTLTIQRTQQEDSAVYLCASSAQREETQYFGPGTRLLVL.

This clonotype was seen only a few times. V usage is TRBV29-1 and J usage is TRBJ2-5; 12 bases are shared with TRBD1. CDR1 is SQVTM, CDR2 ANQGSEA, per germline. There are 14 residues in the CDR3. V shed 5 bases and J 4 bases; nucleotides not matched to a gene: 5. The CDR3 DNA follows: TGCAGCGTTTCGGGACAGGGGGCGGGAGAGACCCAGTACTTC. This sequence encodes CSVSGQGAGETQYF.

This clonotype was seen repeatedly, ten times or more. The gene calls are TRBV29-1 and TRBJ1-1, with TRBD1 identical over 8 bases. From germline, CDR1 is SQVTM and CDR2 ANQGSEA. The V segment lost 4 bases and the J segment 5 bases; nucleotides outside the gene matches: 6. CDR3 size: 13 residues. The CDR3, as DNA: TGCAGCGTTGCCCAGGGGGCGAAGACTGAAGCTTTCTTT. Residues: CSVAQGAKTEAFF.

The CDR3 is CASIGQGGNQPQHF. CDR3 DNA sequence: TGTGCCAGCATTGGACAGGGGGGCAATCAGCCCCAGCATTTT. The rearrangement joins TRBV12-3 or TRBV12-4 to TRBJ1-5; 10 nucleotides agree with TRBD1. The V segment lost 7 bases and the J segment 2 bases; nucleotides outside the gene matches: 2. The length of the CDR3 is 14 residues.

A word on this clonotype: This could be a read error, since a much larger clone is one nucleotide away. This chain connects TRBV10-3 to TRBJ1-1; 8 positions agree with TRBD1. The CDR3 length is 15 residues. CDR1 and CDR2 from the germline V gene are ENHRY and SYGVKD. The trim removed 4 bases at V and 4 bases at J, leaving 8 bases unmatched. For the CDR3, the DNA is TGTGCCATCAGTGCCAGGACAGGGACGAGCACTGAAGCTTTCTTT. It is translated as CAISARTGTSTEAFF.

The CDR3 sequence: CASRRQRNEKLFF. The CDR3 region has the DNA TGTGCCAGCAGAAGACAGCGGAATGAAAAACTGTTTTTT. The chain is built from TRBV28 and TRBJ1-4; TRBD1 might be the D (5 bases). The V gene's germline CDR1 is MDHEN and CDR2 SYDVKM. Between the trimmed V and J ends, which lost 6 bases and 5 bases, there was a span of 10 bases. The CDR3 covers 13 residues.

This clonotype was observed at least ten times. The rearrangement uses TRBV5-1 and TRBJ2-2, with 9 bases aligning to TRBD1. The J segment lost 4 bases and the V segment lost 3 bases, leaving 13 bases of the junction unmatched. Per the germline V gene, CDR1 is SGHRS and CDR2 is YFSETQ. This CDR3 region has 18 residues. For the CDR3, the DNA is TGCGCCAGCAGCTATCCTCCGGGACAGGGATCTGGCACCGGGGAGCTGTTTTTT. The encoded protein is CASSYPPGQGSGTGELFF.

The sample holds many counts of this clonotype. This chain links TRBV7-2 with TRBJ2-7; tentatively, D is TRBD1 or TRBD2 (5 bases each). The CDR3 has 14 residues. Trimming shortened V by 3 bases and J by 4 bases, and 13 bases separated the two germline ends. Germline assignment: CDR1 SGHTA and CDR2 FQGNSA. This chain's CDR3 is CASSFRGPGYEQYF. CDR3 sequence (DNA): TGTGCCAGCAGCTTCCGGGGCCCCGGATACGAGCAGTACTTC.

The J gene is TRBJ1-2, the V gene TRBV12-3 or TRBV12-4; the match to TRBD1 covers 11 bases. V lost 8 bases, J lost 4 bases, and 3 bases stayed unmatched. The CDR3 runs 13 residues. The DNA of the CDR3 is TGTGCCAGCCGGACAGGGGGCGGCTATGGCTACACCTTC. The encoded protein is CASRTGGGYGYTF.

In its sample, this clonotype was seen many times. The genes are TRBV29-1 and TRBJ2-5, with TRBD2 as a possible D gene (7 bases). The V and J ends lost 4 bases and 2 bases respectively, with 14 bases between them. Per the germline V gene, CDR1 is SQVTM and CDR2 is ANQGSEA. This CDR3 contains 14 residues. The CDR3 loop reads CSVVRGGQQETQYF. CDR3 nucleotides: TGCAGCGTTGTGAGGGGGGGCCAACAAGAGACCCAGTACTTC.

The V and J genes are TRBV6-5 and TRBJ2-3; TRBD1 aligns across 10 bases. V was pared by 5 bases and J by 6 bases, with 5 bases of the junction left unmatched. The CDR3 is made up of 14 amino acids. Germline CDR1 and CDR2: MNHEY and SVGAGI. The CDR3 loop is CASSQTGGPDTQYF. DNA for the CDR3: TGTGCCAGCAGTCAGACAGGGGGCCCCGATACGCAGTATTTT.

At least ten counts were recorded for this clonotype. The rearrangement joins TRBV6-2 or TRBV6-3 to TRBJ1-6, with D possibly TRBD1 on 5 matching bases. The ends were cut back, 7 bases at V and 4 bases at J, with 11 bases in the middle. This CDR3 is built from 14 residues. The V gene's germline CDR1 is MNHEY and CDR2 SVGEGT. The CDR3 loop reads CASNQGRYNSPLHF. CDR3 nucleotide sequence: TGTGCCAGCAACCAGGGACGATATAATTCACCCCTCCACTTT.

The V and J genes are TRBV28 and TRBJ2-1, with 9 bases matching TRBD2. With 2 bases clipped from V and 1 base from J, the junction kept 6 bases outside the gene matches. Per the germline V gene, CDR1 is MDHEN and CDR2 is SYDVKM. This CDR3 spans 17 amino acids. The CDR3, as DNA: TGTGCCAGCAGTTTAAGGGGACTAGCTGAATCCTACAATGAGCAGTTCTTC. This encodes CASSLRGLAESYNEQFF.

This clonotype appeared a few times. This rearrangement joins TRBV20-1 to TRBJ2-1; TRBD2 aligns across 9 bases. V lost 2 bases to trimming and J lost 5 bases; unmatched junction nucleotides: 4. Germline lookup yields CDR1 DFQATT and CDR2 SNEGSKA (reference sequence). The CDR3 covers 14 residues. The CDR3 reads CSARRGGADNEQFF. CDR3 DNA: TGCAGTGCTAGACGCGGGGGGGCCGACAATGAGCAGTTCTTC.

The chain uses TRBV27 and TRBJ1-2; weak D call: TRBD1 (5 bases). Germline values: CDR1 MNHEY, CDR2 SMNVEV (reference sequence). Trimming cost V 3 bases and J 2 bases, with 10 bases left between them. This CDR3 region has 14 residues. CDR3 sequence (DNA): TGTGCCAGCAGTTTTAGAAGGGGAAACTATGGCTACACCTTC. This encodes CASSFRRGNYGYTF.

The chain joins TRBV25-1 to TRBJ1-1; 12 bases line up with TRBD1. The length of the CDR3 is 13 residues. CDR1 is MGHDK and CDR2 is SYGVNS in the germline V gene. J gave up 10 bases and V 3 bases, and 3 bases lay outside the gene matches. The CDR3 nucleotides are TGTGCCAGCAGTGAGTGGGACAGGGGGCCAGCTTTCTTT. It translates to CASSEWDRGPAFF. Full variable domain (outside the CDR3, taken from reference TRBV25-1 and TRBJ1-1): EADIYQTPRYLVIGTGKKITLECSQTMGHDKMYWYQQDPGMELHLIHYSYGVNSTEKGDLSSESTVSRIRTEHFPLTLESARPSHTSQYLCASSEWDRGPAFFGQGTRLTVV.

This clonotype was observed a handful of times. This chain uses TRBV28 with TRBJ1-1, with 9 bases identical to TRBD1. Germline V gives CDR1 MDHEN, CDR2 SYDVKM. V shed 10 bases and J 1 base; nucleotides not matched to a gene: 4. This CDR3 contains 13 residues. The DNA for the CDR3 is TGTGCCATCCTGGGACAGGGGAACACTGAAGCTTTCTTT. This codes for CAILGQGNTEAFF.

This clonotype showed up many times. V gene TRBV5-5 combines with J gene TRBJ2-5; D is unresolved. The CDR3 has 14 residues. Germline CDR1 reads SGHKS; CDR2 reads YYEKEE (reference sequence). V was cut by 1 base and J by 2 bases, with 9 bases left in between. The CDR3 DNA follows: TGTGCCAGCAGCTTGCGCACAAAGCAAGAGACCCAGTACTTC. Translation gives CASSLRTKQETQYF.

The table lists this clonotype with many counts. The chain recombines TRBV28 with TRBJ1-5, with TRBD1 matching over 8 bases. The CDR3 runs to 14 residues. V dropped 1 base and J dropped 5; count of bases not matched to a gene: 1. Germline CDR1 and CDR2: MDHEN and SYDVKM. CDR3 in amino acids: CASSLSGGHQPQHF. The CDR3 nucleotides are TGTGCCAGCAGTTTATCAGGGGGCCATCAGCCCCAGCATTTT.

The chain has TRBV18 and TRBJ2-3; D remains ambiguous. CDR1 and CDR2 (germline): KGHSH, LQKENI. The V end lost 3 bases, the J end lost 3 bases, and 16 bases lay between the germline ends. The CDR3 sequence is 16 residues long. The CDR3 region is CASSPPAGPETDTQYF. The CDR3 DNA follows: TGTGCCAGCTCACCCCCCGCCGGGCCAGAAACAGATACGCAGTATTTT.

The rearrangement uses TRBV18 and TRBJ1-1; D gene unclear. The germline CDR1 and CDR2 sequences are KGHSH and LQKENI. The CDR3 runs 14 residues. V lost 2 bases and J lost 0, with 7 bases in between. The CDR3, as DNA: TGTGCCAGCTCACCAGACCAGTTGAACACTGAAGCTTTCTTT. Translation gives CASSPDQLNTEAFF.

This clonotype was detected many times. This chain joins TRBV6-5 and TRBJ2-2; 7 bases agree with TRBD2. This CDR3 comprises 16 residues. V shed 4 bases, J shed 2 bases, and the junction held 7 bases outside the gene matches. CDR1 is MNHEY, CDR2 SVGAGI, per germline. The CDR3 region is CASSFRAGVNTGELFF. The CDR3, as DNA: TGTGCCAGCAGTTTTAGGGCGGGAGTCAACACCGGGGAGCTGTTTTTT.

This chain connects TRBV28 to TRBJ1-6; perhaps TRBD1 as D (5 bases). Trimming shortened V by 5 bases and J by 13 bases, and 9 bases separated the two germline ends. This CDR3 has 11 amino acids. Germline V lookup: CDR1 MDHEN, CDR2 SYDVKM. CDR3: CASSPRGPLHF. CDR3 coding DNA: TGTGCCAGCAGTCCCCGGGGGCCCCTCCACTTT.